A selection of T cell receptor beta chains follows, all from one sample in a study of spatial heterogeneity in lung cancer. TCRdb ran MiXCR on the 5' RACE reads and lists one entry per CDR3 protein. The data hold about 120,000 distinct CDR3 sequences, with 9% to 15% observed a single time. The sample here was PBMCs, taken at follow-up. These receptor sequences come from a male donor with early-stage non-small cell lung cancer. Both conserved end residues are part of each CDR3. Fields, in order: clone size, V gene, J gene, D gene, CDR3 length, CDR3 DNA, CDR3 protein. D genes are given only for firm matches. Clone sizes are given selectively: once, few, many, or a class where the clone is expanded.

>few|TRBV7-2|TRBJ2-1|.|14
TGTGCCAGCAGCTTAGGATCTAGCTTAAATGAGCAGTTCTTC
CASSLGSSLNEQFF
>.|TRBV4-2|TRBJ2-7|.|16
TGTGCCAGCAGCCTCGCCGGGGCAGGAGTTCCCTACGAGCAGTACTTC
CASSLAGAGVPYEQYF
>.|TRBV20-1|TRBJ2-5|TRBD2|14
TGCAGTTTGCAGCGGGGGGGCCCGGAGGAGACCCAGTACTTC
CSLQRGGPEETQYF
>.|TRBV7-9|TRBJ2-7|TRBD2|20
TGTGCCAGCAGCTTTAAGCGGACTAGCGGGGACAGGGGTGTGACCTACGAGCAGTACTTC
CASSFKRTSGDRGVTYEQYF
>.|TRBV5-4|TRBJ2-1|.|12
TGTGCCAGCAGCGCGGGACCTCAGGAGCAGTTCTTC
CASSAGPQEQFF
>few|TRBV2|TRBJ2-7|.|12
TGTGCCAGCAGTGAAGGACCGCGGGAGCAGTACTTC
CASSEGPREQYF
>many|TRBV28|TRBJ1-4|TRBD1|14
TGTGCCAGCAGTTTCTCGGGACAGGGTGAAAAACTGTTTTTT
CASSFSGQGEKLFF
>many|TRBV11-2|TRBJ2-5|.|12
TGTGCCAGCACTAAGAGCGGAGAGACCCAGTACTTC
CASTKSGETQYF
>many|TRBV7-8|TRBJ1-5|.|15
TGTGCCAGCAGCTTCGATCGCGGGGGCAATCAGCCCCAGCATTTT
CASSFDRGGNQPQHF
>.|TRBV5-5|TRBJ1-2|.|13
TGTGCCAGCAGGCCTACAGGAAACTATGGCTACACCTTC
CASRPTGNYGYTF
>many|TRBV10-3|TRBJ1-5|.|13
TGTGCCAGCGGGGGGGCGAGCAATCAGCCCCAGCATTTT
CASGGASNQPQHF
>many|TRBV20-1|TRBJ2-7|TRBD1|13
TGCAGTGCCGTCCGGGACAGGGGCTACGAGCAGTACTTC
CSAVRDRGYEQYF
>many|TRBV11-1|TRBJ2-1|.|15
TGTGCCAGCAGCTTAAAGGCTCGGGGGAACGATGAGCAGTTCTTC
CASSLKARGNDEQFF
>many|TRBV6-2/TRBV6-3|TRBJ2-5|.|13
TGTGCCAGCAGGGAAGACAGTCAAGAGACCCAGTACTTC
CASREDSQETQYF
>.|TRBV5-4|TRBJ2-1|TRBD2|15
TGTGCCAGCAGCGCTTTTAGCGGGGGGGCCGGTGAGCAGTTCTTC
CASSAFSGGAGEQFF
>once|TRBV7-9|TRBJ2-3|.|11
TGTGCCAGCAGCTACTCGGCGGCGCAGTATTTT
CASSYSAAQYF
>many|TRBV20-1|TRBJ2-7|.|11
TGCAGTGCCGCCAGCTCCTACGAGCAGTACTTC
CSAASSYEQYF
>.|TRBV27|TRBJ2-1|.|17
TGTGCCAGCAGTTTAAATGCGGCACATCTCTCCTACAATGAGCAGTTCTTC
CASSLNAAHLSYNEQFF
>few|TRBV11-2|TRBJ1-1|.|13
TGTGCCAGCAGCGCGTCGGTGGGCACTGAAGCTTTCTTT
CASSASVGTEAFF
>many|TRBV3-1|TRBJ2-5|.|15
TGTGCCAGCAGTCCCGGGGCTAGCTTTCAAGAGACCCAGTACTTC
CASSPGASFQETQYF
>.|TRBV30|TRBJ2-2|.|14
TGTGCCTGGATTTTAGGGGCGAACACCGGGGAGCTGTTTTTT
CAWILGANTGELFF
>.|TRBV6-2/TRBV6-3|TRBJ1-1|.|14
TGTGCCAGCTGGTACCAGGGACCGAACACTGAAGCTTTCTTT
CASWYQGPNTEAFF
>.|TRBV5-1|TRBJ2-4|.|13
TGCGCCAGCAGCTTTGCCCCCAAAAACATTCAGTACTTC
CASSFAPKNIQYF
>.|TRBV23-1|TRBJ2-5|TRBD1|15
TGCGCCAGTAGGGTGGCAGGGGGCGGAGGAGAGACCCAGTACTTC
CASRVAGGGGETQYF
>.|TRBV9|TRBJ2-5|.|15
TGTGCCAGCAGCTCCGGTGGCAGGGCGAAAGAGACCCAGTACTTC
CASSSGGRAKETQYF
>.|TRBV7-8|TRBJ2-7|.|13
TGTGCCAGCAGCTACATTCTCTCCTACGAGCAGTACTTC
CASSYILSYEQYF
>many|TRBV29-1|TRBJ1-2|.|11
TGCAGCGTTGACGGGACAAGTGGCTACACCTTC
CSVDGTSGYTF
>many|TRBV4-1|TRBJ1-2|.|13
TGCGCCAGCAGCCACTTACAGCGCTATGGCTACACCTTC
CASSHLQRYGYTF
>.|TRBV4-2|TRBJ2-7|.|13
TGTGCCAGCGCGTTGACCAGAACCTACGAGCAGTACTTC
CASALTRTYEQYF
>many|TRBV12-3/TRBV12-4|TRBJ2-3|TRBD2|17
TGTGCCAGCAGTTTGTCCAGCGGGGGCTATCCACTAGATACGCAGTATTTT
CASSLSSGGYPLDTQYF
>few|TRBV20-1|TRBJ2-7|.|14
TGCAGTGCTATTACAGGGTCCCGGGACTACGAGCAGTACTTC
CSAITGSRDYEQYF
>few|TRBV20-1|TRBJ1-2|TRBD1|16
TGCAGTGCTTCCTTCGGGACAGCCGATATACGTGATGGCTACACCTTC
CSASFGTADIRDGYTF
>many|TRBV14|TRBJ1-4|.|13
TGTGCCAGCAGCCAAGACGTGGGGAAAAAACTGTTTTTT
CASSQDVGKKLFF
>many|TRBV2|TRBJ2-3|.|15
TGTGCCAGCACTCTTGTAAGGGGGAACACAGATACGCAGTATTTT
CASTLVRGNTDTQYF
>.|TRBV10-3|TRBJ2-5|TRBD2|13
TGTGCCATCAGCCCCGTGGGAGGGCAGACCCAGTACTTC
CAISPVGGQTQYF
>.|TRBV7-9|TRBJ2-5|.|15
TGTGCCAGCAGCTTAGAGGGCGGGGCGAGAGAGACCCAGTACTTC
CASSLEGGARETQYF
>.|TRBV3-1|TRBJ2-7|TRBD2|16
TGTGCCAGCAGCCAAGGCCTAGCGGGGGGGTCCTACGAGCAGTACTTC
CASSQGLAGGSYEQYF
>few|TRBV4-3|TRBJ1-1|.|17
TGCGCCAGCAGCCAAGAAGGGAGCGGGGGGGCGCGAGCTGAAGCTTTCTTT
CASSQEGSGGARAEAFF
>few|TRBV7-8|TRBJ2-7|TRBD1|14
TGTGCCAGCAGCTTAAGGGACAGCTCCTACGAGCAGTACTTC
CASSLRDSSYEQYF
>.|TRBV5-1|TRBJ2-2|.|15
TGCGCCAGCAGCTTTTCCGAATGGAACACCGGGGAGCTGTTTTTT
CASSFSEWNTGELFF
>many|TRBV3-1|TRBJ1-5|TRBD1|16
TGTGCCAGCAGTCCTGGGACAGGGGAAACTAATCAGCCCCAGCATTTT
CASSPGTGETNQPQHF
>.|TRBV7-9|TRBJ2-2|.|14
TGTGCCAGCAGCTATGGCGGGAACACCGAGGAGCTGTTTTTT
CASSYGGNTEELFF
>few|TRBV5-1|TRBJ2-3|TRBD2|16
TGCGCCAGCACCCGGGGGGGGACCTCCGGGTGGGATACGCAGTATTTT
CASTRGGTSGWDTQYF
>many|TRBV29-1|TRBJ2-5|.|14
TGCAGCGTATCACTAGGTCTCGCTCAAGAGACCCAGTACTTC
CSVSLGLAQETQYF
>few|TRBV20-1|TRBJ1-5|TRBD1|17
TGCAGTGCTAGAGATCGGGGGGCAGGGACAGTTAATCAGCCCCAGCATTTT
CSARDRGAGTVNQPQHF
>few|TRBV4-2|TRBJ1-5|.|17
TGTGCCAGCAGCCAGGTCGGCGTTTGGGACATCGATCAGCCCCAGCATTTT
CASSQVGVWDIDQPQHF
>few|TRBV20-1|TRBJ1-1|.|12
TGCAGTGCTTTACCTCGGGGGGCTGAAGCTTTCTTT
CSALPRGAEAFF
>.|TRBV7-9|TRBJ2-3|.|13
TGTGCCAGCAGCTTTGGGACCACAGATACGCAGTATTTT
CASSFGTTDTQYF
>few|TRBV7-8|TRBJ2-1|.|12
TGTGCCAGCAGCTTAGCAAAGGGTGAGCAGTTCTTC
CASSLAKGEQFF
>few|TRBV5-1|TRBJ2-3|TRBD2|16
TGCGCCAGCAGCTTAACATTAGCGGGGGGCCAGGGTACGCAGTATTTT
CASSLTLAGGQGTQYF
>few|TRBV5-1|TRBJ1-2|.|13
TGCGCCAGCAGCGCCCACAGGGACGATGGCTACACCTTC
CASSAHRDDGYTF
>many|TRBV5-4|TRBJ1-2|TRBD1|16
TGTGCCAGCAGCCCTGGACAGGGGGCGACTAACTATGGCTACACCTTC
CASSPGQGATNYGYTF
>few|TRBV3-1|TRBJ1-6|.|16
TGTGCCAGCAGCGCAGGACACAACTCCTATAATTCACCCCTCCACTTT
CASSAGHNSYNSPLHF
>few|TRBV28|TRBJ2-6|.|16
TGTGCCAGCAGTCCAACCGGTCCCTCTGGGGCCAACGTCCTGACTTTC
CASSPTGPSGANVLTF
>.|TRBV2|TRBJ1-4|.|14
TGTGCCAGCAGGGCACCGACTCCAAATGAAAAACTGTTTTTT
CASRAPTPNEKLFF